This TCR beta chain was profiled in a study of CD8 T cells in Susac syndrome. Sequencing targeted TCR beta in blood CD8+ and CD4+ T cells. The junction had 1 base not matched to a gene; V was cut back by 4 bases and J by 3 bases. CDR3 length: 14 residues. Germline CDR1 and CDR2: SGHTA and FQGNSA. The RNA input was about 0.45 to 1 ug, and it was reverse transcribed with random hexamers. TCR beta CDR3 was amplified by immunoSEQ covering 54 Vbeta and 13 Jbeta. TCRdb processed the immunoSEQ multiplex PCR reads anew with MiXCR; each CDR3 protein has one entry. This sample has about 47,000 distinct CDR3 sequences, with 90% to 95% found just once.

V is TRBV7-2 and J is TRBJ2-7; 12 bases match TRBD2. The sample comprised CD8+ T cells from PBMCs. The origin of this receptor is a human donor in good health. CDR3 residues: CASSSTSGGYEQYF. CDR3 nucleotide sequence: TGTGCCAGCAGCTCGACTAGCGGGGGCTACGAGCAGTACTTC.